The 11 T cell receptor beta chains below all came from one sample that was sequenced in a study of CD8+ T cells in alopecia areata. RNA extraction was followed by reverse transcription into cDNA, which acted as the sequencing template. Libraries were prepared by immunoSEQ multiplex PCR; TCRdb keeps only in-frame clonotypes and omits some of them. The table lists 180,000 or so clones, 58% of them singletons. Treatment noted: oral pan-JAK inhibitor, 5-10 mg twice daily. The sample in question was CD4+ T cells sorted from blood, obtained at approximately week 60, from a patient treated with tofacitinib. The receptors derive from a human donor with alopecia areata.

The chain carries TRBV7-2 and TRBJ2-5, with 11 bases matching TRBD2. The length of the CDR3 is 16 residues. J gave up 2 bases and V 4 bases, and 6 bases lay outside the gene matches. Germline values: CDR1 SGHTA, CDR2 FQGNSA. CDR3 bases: TGTGCCAGCAGCTCCCATAGCGGGGGGGGACAAGAGACCCAGTACTTC. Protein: CASSSHSGGGQETQYF. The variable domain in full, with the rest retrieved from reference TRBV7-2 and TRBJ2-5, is GAGVSQSPSNKVTEKGKDVELRCDPISGHTALYWYRQSLGQGLEFLIYFQGNSAPDKSGLPSDRFSAERTGGSVSTLTIQRTQQEDSAVYLCASSSHSGGGQETQYFGPGTRLLVL.

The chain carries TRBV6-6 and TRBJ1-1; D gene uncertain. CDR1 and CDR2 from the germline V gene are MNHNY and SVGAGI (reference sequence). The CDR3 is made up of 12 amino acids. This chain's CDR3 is CVTRSMNTEAFF. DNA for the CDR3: TGTGTCACCAGATCCATGAACACTGAAGCTTTCTTT.

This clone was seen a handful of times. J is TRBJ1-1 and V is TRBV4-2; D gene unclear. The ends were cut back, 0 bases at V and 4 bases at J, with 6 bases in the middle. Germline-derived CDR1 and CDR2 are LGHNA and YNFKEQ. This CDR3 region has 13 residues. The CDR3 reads CASSQDIVTEAFF. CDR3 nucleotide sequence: TGTGCCAGCAGCCAAGATATAGTCACTGAAGCTTTCTTT.

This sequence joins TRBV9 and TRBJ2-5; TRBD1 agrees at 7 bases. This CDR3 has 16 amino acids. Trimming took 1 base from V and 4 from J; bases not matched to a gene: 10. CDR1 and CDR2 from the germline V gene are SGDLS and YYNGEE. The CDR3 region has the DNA TGTGCCAGCAGCGTAACGGCAGGGGGTTTCGGAGAGACCCAGTACTTC. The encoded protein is CASSVTAGGFGETQYF.

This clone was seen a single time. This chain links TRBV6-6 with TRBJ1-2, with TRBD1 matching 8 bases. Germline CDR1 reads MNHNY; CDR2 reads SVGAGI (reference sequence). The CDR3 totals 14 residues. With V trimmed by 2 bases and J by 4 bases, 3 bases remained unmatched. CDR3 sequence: CASSYAGGIYGYTF. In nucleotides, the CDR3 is TGTGCCAGCAGTTACGCAGGGGGCATCTATGGCTACACCTTC.

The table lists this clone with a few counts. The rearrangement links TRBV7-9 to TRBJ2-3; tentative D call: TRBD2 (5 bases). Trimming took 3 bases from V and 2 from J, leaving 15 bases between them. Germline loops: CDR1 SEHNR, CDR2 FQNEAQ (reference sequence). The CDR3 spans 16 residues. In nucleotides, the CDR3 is TGTGCCAGCAGCTTCCCGGGGTCGAGGGACACAGATACGCAGTATTTT. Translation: CASSFPGSRDTDTQYF.

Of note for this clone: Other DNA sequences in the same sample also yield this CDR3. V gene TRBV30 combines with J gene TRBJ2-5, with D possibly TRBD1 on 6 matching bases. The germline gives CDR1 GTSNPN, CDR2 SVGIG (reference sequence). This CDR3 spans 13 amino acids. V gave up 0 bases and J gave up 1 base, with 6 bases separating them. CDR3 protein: CAWSVGGQETQYF. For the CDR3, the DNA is TGTGCCTGGAGTGTAGGGGGCCAAGAGACCCAGTACTTC.

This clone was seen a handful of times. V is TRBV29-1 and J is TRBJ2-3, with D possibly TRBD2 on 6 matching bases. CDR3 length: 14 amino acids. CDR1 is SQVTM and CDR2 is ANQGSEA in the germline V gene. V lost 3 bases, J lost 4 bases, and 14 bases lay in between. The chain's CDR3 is CSVEGRGTPDTQYF. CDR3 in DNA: TGCAGCGTTGAGGGGCGGGGTACCCCAGATACGCAGTATTTT.

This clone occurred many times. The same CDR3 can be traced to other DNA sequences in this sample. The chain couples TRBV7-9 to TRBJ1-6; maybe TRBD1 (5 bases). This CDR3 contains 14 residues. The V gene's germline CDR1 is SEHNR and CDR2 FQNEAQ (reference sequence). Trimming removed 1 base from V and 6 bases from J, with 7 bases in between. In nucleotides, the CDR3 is TGTGCCAGCAGCTTAGATCAGGGTAATTCACCCCTCCACTTT. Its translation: CASSLDQGNSPLHF.

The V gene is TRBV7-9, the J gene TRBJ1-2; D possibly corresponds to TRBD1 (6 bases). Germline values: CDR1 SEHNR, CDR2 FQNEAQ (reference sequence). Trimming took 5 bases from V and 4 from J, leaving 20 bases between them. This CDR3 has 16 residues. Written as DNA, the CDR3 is TGTGCCAGCAGCCCGGGGTCTGGGGGCGCAGCCTATGGCTACACCTTC. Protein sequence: CASSPGSGGAAYGYTF.

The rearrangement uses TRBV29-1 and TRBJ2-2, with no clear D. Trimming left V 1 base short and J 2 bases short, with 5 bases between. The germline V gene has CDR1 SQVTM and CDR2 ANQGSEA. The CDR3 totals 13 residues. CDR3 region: CSVEARNTGELFF. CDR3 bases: TGCAGCGTTGAAGCCAGAAACACCGGGGAGCTGTTTTTT.